Sequencing of this TCR beta chain was carried out in a study of cytomegalovirus exposure and HLA in healthy donors. Every donor was a healthy person donating bone marrow. Vbeta (60) and Jbeta (13) primers were used in the PCR. Some clones are missing from TCRdb's copy, which holds only in-frame ones; the method was immunoSEQ multiplex PCR. The profile shows more than 95,000 clones, around three quarters of them singletons. This CDR3 has 14 residues. Trimming shortened V by 8 bases and J by 2 bases, and 16 bases separated the two germline ends. In germline, CDR1 is SEHNR, CDR2 FQNEAQ (reference sequence).

The sample taken for sequencing was PBMCs. The TCR comes from a man aged 50 or older in good health and CMV-seropositive. The chain recombines TRBV7-9 with TRBJ2-7, with a possible D match to TRBD1 (5 bases). The CDR3 spells CASGAEEPPYEQYF. The CDR3 nucleotides read TGTGCCAGCGGGGCCGAAGAACCCCCCTACGAGCAGTACTTC.